This T cell receptor beta chain was observed in a study of cytomegalovirus exposure and HLA in healthy donors. Healthy donors of bone marrow made up the group. PCR employed 60 Vbeta and 13 Jbeta primers. Using immunoSEQ multiplex PCR, the repertoire was profiled, and TCRdb retains in-frame clones only, with some absent. The profile covers about 98,000 clones, with about 83% appearing a single time and under 4% taken by the ten largest. Trimming cost V 2 bases and J 0 bases; bases outside gene matches: 3. Germline V gene sequence: CDR1 SQVTM, CDR2 ANQGSEA. The CDR3 runs to 17 residues. This clonotype was sampled from a female donor in good health and CMV-seropositive. V gene TRBV29-1 combines with J gene TRBJ2-1, with 14 bases identical to TRBD2. The sample was PBMCs. CDR3 sequence: CSVELGTSGSSYNEQFF. The CDR3 nucleotides read TGCAGCGTTGAATTAGGGACTAGCGGGAGCTCCTACAATGAGCAGTTCTTC.